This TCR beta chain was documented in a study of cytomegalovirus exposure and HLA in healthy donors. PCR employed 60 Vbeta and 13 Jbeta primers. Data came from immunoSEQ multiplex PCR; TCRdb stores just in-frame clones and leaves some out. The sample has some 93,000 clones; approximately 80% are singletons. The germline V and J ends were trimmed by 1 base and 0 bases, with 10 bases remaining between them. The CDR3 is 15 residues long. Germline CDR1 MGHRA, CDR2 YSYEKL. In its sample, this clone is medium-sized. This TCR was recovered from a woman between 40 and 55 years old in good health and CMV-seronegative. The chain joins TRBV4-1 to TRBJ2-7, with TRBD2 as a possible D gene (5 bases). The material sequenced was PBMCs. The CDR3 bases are TGCGCCAGCAGCCAAGTTAGGGAGAGCTCCTACGAGCAGTACTTC. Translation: CASSQVRESSYEQYF.